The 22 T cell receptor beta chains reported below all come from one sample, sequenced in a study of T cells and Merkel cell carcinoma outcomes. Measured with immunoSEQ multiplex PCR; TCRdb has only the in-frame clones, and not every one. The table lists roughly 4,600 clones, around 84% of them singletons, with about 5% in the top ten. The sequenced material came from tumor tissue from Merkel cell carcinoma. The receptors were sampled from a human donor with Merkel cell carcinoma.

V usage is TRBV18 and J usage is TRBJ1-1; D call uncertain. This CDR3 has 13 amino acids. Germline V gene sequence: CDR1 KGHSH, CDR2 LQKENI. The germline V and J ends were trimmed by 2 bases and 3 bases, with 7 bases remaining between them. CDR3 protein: CASSPRPDTEAFF. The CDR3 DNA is TGTGCCAGCTCACCAAGACCGGACACTGAAGCTTTCTTT.

In nucleotides, the CDR3 is TGTGCCACCAGCAGGAATGGACAGCTCCTAGACACCATATATTTT. It is translated as CATSRNGQLLDTIYF. The rearrangement uses TRBV15 and TRBJ1-3, with D tentatively TRBD1 (6 bases). Between the trimmed V and J ends, which lost 3 bases and 8 bases, there was a span of 17 bases. This CDR3 contains 15 residues. CDR1 and CDR2 (germline): LNHNV, YYDKDF (reference sequence). Full variable domain (rest looked up from reference TRBV15 and TRBJ1-3): DAMVIQNPRYQVTQFGKPVTLSCSQTLNHNVMYWYQQKSSQAPKLLFHYYDKDFNNEADTPDNFQSRRPNTSFCFLDIRSPGLGDTAMYLCATSRNGQLLDTIYFGEGSWLTVV.

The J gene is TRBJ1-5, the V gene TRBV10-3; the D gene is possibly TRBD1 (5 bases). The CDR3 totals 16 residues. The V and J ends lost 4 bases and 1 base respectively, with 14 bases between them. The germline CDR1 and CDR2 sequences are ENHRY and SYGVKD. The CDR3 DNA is TGTGCCATCAGTGCTCACGGGGCGGCGAGCAATCAGCCCCAGCATTTT. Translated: CAISAHGAASNQPQHF.

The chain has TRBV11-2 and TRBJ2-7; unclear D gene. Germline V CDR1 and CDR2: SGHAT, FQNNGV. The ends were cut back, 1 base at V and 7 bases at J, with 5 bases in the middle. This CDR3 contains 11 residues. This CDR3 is CASSLGREQYF. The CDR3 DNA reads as TGTGCCAGCAGCTTAGGACGGGAGCAGTACTTC.

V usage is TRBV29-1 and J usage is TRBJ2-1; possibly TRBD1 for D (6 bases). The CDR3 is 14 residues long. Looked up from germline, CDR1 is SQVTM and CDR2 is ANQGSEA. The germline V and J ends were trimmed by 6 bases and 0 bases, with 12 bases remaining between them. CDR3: CSVGTYPSYNEQFF. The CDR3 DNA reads TGCAGCGTAGGGACATACCCCTCCTACAATGAGCAGTTCTTC.

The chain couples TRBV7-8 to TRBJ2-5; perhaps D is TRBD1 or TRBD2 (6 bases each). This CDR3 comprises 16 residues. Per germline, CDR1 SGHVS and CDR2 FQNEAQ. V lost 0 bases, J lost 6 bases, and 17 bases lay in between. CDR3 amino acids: CASSLAKGGIRKTQYF. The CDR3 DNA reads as TGTGCCAGCAGCTTAGCGAAAGGGGGGATACGGAAGACCCAGTACTTC.

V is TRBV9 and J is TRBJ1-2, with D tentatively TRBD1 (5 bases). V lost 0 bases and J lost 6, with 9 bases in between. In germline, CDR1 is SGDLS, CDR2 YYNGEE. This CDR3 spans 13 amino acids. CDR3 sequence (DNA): TGTGCCAGCAGCGTAGAGGGGACCCATGGCTACACCTTC. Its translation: CASSVEGTHGYTF.

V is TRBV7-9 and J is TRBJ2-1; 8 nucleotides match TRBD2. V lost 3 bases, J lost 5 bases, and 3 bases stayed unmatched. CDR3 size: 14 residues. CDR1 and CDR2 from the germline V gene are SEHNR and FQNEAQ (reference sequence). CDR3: CASSFTSGHNEQFF. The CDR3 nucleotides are TGTGCCAGCAGCTTTACTAGCGGCCACAATGAGCAGTTCTTC.

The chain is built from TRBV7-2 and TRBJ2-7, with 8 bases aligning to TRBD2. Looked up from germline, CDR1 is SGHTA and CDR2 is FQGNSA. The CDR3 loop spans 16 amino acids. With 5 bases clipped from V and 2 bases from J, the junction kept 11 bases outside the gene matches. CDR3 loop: CASSTSGGITPYEQYF. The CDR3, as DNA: TGTGCCAGCAGCACAAGCGGGGGAATCACCCCCTACGAGCAGTACTTC.

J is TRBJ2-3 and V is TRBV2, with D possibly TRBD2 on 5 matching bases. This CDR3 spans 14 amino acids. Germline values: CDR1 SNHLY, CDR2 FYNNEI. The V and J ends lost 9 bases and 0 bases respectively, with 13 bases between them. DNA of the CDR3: TGTGCCAGAAGCGGACTCTCTAGCACAGATACGCAGTATTTT. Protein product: CARSGLSSTDTQYF.

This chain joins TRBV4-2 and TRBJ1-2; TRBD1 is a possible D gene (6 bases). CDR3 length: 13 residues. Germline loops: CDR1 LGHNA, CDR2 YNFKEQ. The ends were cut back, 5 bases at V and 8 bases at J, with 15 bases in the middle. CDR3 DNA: TGTGCCAGCAGCTTCCAACAGGGTGTGGGCTACACCTTC. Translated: CASSFQQGVGYTF.

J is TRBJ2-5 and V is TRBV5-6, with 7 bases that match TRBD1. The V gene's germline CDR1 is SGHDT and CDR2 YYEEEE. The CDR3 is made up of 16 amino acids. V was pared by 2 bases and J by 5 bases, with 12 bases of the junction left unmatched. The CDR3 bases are TGTGCCAGCAGCTTAGCGCCTACAGGGGCATGGGAGACCCAGTACTTC. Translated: CASSLAPTGAWETQYF.

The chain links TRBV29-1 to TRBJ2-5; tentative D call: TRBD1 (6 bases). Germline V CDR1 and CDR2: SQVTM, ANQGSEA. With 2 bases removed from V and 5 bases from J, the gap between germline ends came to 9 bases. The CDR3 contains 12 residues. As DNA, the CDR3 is TGCAGCGTTGAAAGAGACAGGGAGACCCAGTACTTC. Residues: CSVERDRETQYF. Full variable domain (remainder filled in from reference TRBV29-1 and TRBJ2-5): SAVISQKPSRDICQRGTSLTIQCQVDSQVTMMFWYRQQPGQSLTLIATANQGSEATYESGFVIDKFPISRPNLTFSTLTVSNMSPEDSSIYLCSVERDRETQYFGPGTRLLVL.

The CDR3 bases are TGTGCCAGCAGCCGAGAGGGGGTGAACACTGAAGCTTTCTTT. Protein product: CASSREGVNTEAFF. V gene TRBV5-5 combines with J gene TRBJ1-1; D perhaps matches TRBD1 (6 bases). Germline V gives CDR1 SGHKS, CDR2 YYEKEE (reference sequence). This CDR3 has 14 amino acids. The V end lost 4 bases, the J end lost 0 bases, and 10 bases lay between the germline ends. Together with reference TRBV5-5 and TRBJ1-1, the CDR3 gives the full variable domain: DAGVTQSPTHLIKTRGQQVTLRCSPISGHKSVSWYQQVLGQGPQFIFQYYEKEERGRGNFPDRFSARQFPNYSSELNVNALLLGDSALYLCASSREGVNTEAFFGQGTRLTVV.

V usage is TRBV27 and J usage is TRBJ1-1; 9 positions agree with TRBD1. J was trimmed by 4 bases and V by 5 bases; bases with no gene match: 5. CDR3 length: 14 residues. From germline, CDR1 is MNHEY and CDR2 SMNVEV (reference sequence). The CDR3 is CASSAQTGGTEAFF. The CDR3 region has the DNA TGTGCCAGCAGTGCCCAGACAGGGGGCACTGAAGCTTTCTTT.

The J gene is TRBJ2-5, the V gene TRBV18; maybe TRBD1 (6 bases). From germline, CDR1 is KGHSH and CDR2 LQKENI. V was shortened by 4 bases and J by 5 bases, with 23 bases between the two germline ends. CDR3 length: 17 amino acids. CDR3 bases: TGTGCCAGCTCACGAACGAAAAGACAGGCTCCTTTCGAGACCCAGTACTTC. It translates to CASSRTKRQAPFETQYF.

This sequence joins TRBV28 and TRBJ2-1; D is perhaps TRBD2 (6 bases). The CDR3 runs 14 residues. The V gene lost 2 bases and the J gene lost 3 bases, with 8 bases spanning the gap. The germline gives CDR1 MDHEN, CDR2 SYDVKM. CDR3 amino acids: CASSLGGRYNEQFF. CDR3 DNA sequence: TGTGCCAGCAGTTTAGGAGGGCGCTACAATGAGCAGTTCTTC.

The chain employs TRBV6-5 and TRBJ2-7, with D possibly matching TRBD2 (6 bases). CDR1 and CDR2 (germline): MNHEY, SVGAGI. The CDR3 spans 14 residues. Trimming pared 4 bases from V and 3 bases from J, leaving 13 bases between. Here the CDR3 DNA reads TGTGCCAGCAGTTTGGGAGGAGGGAACTACGAGCAGTACTTC. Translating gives CASSLGGGNYEQYF.

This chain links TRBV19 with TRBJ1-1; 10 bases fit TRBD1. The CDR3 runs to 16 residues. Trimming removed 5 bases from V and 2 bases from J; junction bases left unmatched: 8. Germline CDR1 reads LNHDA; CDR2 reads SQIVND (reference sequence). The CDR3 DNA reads TGTGCCAGTAGTGGTCGGACAGGGGGGATAAACACTGAAGCTTTCTTT. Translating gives CASSGRTGGINTEAFF.

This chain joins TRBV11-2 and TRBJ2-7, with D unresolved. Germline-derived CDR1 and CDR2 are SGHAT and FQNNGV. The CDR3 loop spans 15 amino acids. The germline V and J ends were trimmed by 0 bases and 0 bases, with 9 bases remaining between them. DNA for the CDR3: TGTGCCAGCAGCTTAGATTTAGGTCTCTCCTACGAGCAGTACTTC. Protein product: CASSLDLGLSYEQYF.

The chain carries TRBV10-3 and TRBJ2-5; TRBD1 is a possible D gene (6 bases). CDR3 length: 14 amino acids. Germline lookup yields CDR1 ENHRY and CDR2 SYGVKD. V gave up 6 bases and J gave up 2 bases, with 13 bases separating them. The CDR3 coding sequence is TGTGCCATCAGGGACAGCTCGATGCAAGAGACCCAGTACTTC. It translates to CAIRDSSMQETQYF.

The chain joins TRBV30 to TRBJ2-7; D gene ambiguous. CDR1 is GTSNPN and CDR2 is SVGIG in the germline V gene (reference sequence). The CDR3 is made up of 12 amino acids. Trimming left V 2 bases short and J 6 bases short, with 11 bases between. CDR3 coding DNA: TGTGCCTGGAGTCCAACGCGATCCGAGCAGTACTTC. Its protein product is CAWSPTRSEQYF.